A selection of T cell receptor beta chains follows, all from one sample in a study of patients and donors after allogeneic stem cell transplantation. TCRdb analysed the RT-PCR reads with MiXCR anew, one entry per CDR3 protein. The sample contains fewer than 13,000 distinct CDR3 sequences, roughly 21% of which appear only once. The sequenced material came from blood, either unsorted or a sorted T cell fraction (not recorded which). Receptor source: a human donor who was either an allogeneic HSCT recipient or a stem cell or donor lymphocyte infusion donor (not recorded which). It is not recorded whose cells these are; they may come from a transplant donor. Each CDR3 is given with its conserved first and last residue. The order of the fields is D gene, V gene, clone size, J gene, CDR3 protein, CDR3 DNA. A D gene is named only where the DNA matches it firmly. The listing skips clone size in some rows; elsewhere it reads once, few, many or a size class.

TRBD1	TRBV10-3	NA	TRBJ1-2	CAISDTQGAAGYTF	TGTGCCATCAGTGACACACAGGGGGCCGCTGGCTACACCTTC
NA	TRBV11-2	NA	TRBJ1-1	CASSLGGLTEAFF	TGTGCCAGCAGCTTGGGGGGGCTCACTGAAGCTTTCTTT
NA	TRBV6-5	few	TRBJ1-1	CASSSDSSEAFF	TGTGCCAGCAGTTCTGACAGCAGTGAAGCTTTCTTT
NA	TRBV2	NA	TRBJ1-2	CASSAGAGYTF	TGTGCCAGCAGTGCAGGGGCTGGCTACACCTTC
TRBD1	TRBV7-2	NA	TRBJ2-2	CASSLGQGVTGELFF	TGTGCCAGCAGCCTAGGACAGGGGGTAACCGGGGAGCTGTTTTTT
TRBD1	TRBV27	NA	TRBJ1-2	CASSWGQGEYGYTF	TGTGCCAGCAGTTGGGGACAGGGGGAATATGGCTACACCTTC
NA	TRBV7-2	few	TRBJ1-2	CASSKLRDIHYGYTF	TGTGCCAGCAGCAAGCTCCGGGACATCCATTATGGCTACACCTTC
NA	TRBV7-3	few	TRBJ1-5	CASSQGDEEPYSNQPQHF	TGTGCCAGCAGCCAAGGGGATGAGGAGCCCTATAGCAATCAGCCCCAGCATTTT
NA	TRBV27	medium-sized	TRBJ1-2	CATQGAGTYGYTF	TGTGCCACCCAGGGTGCGGGGACCTATGGCTACACCTTC
NA	TRBV5-1	few	TRBJ1-1	CASSWGNPNTEAFF	TGCGCCAGCAGCTGGGGGAACCCAAACACTGAAGCTTTCTTT
NA	TRBV30	NA	TRBJ1-2	CAWSVRSAVGYTF	TGTGCCTGGAGTGTAAGGTCGGCAGTAGGCTACACCTTC
NA	TRBV12-3/TRBV12-4	NA	TRBJ1-2	CASSLGALDNYGYTF	TGTGCCAGCAGTCTAGGGGCCCTCGATAACTATGGCTACACCTTC
NA	TRBV18	NA	TRBJ1-1	CASSPRQRTEAFF	TGTGCCAGCTCACCACGGCAGCGCACTGAAGCTTTCTTT
TRBD2	TRBV7-8	few	TRBJ2-1	CASSSGTSGEDNEQFF	TGTGCCAGCAGCTCGGGGACTAGCGGAGAGGACAATGAGCAGTTCTTC
TRBD2	TRBV7-8	NA	TRBJ2-3	CASSLTLAGMGTDTQYF	TGTGCCAGCAGCTTGACACTAGCGGGAATGGGGACAGATACGCAGTATTTT
NA	TRBV7-8	NA	TRBJ1-5	CASSLACGQAHQCGHF	TGTGCCAGCAGCTTAGCCTGTGGCCAGGCACACCAGTGTGGCCATTTT
NA	TRBV7-2	few	TRBJ1-4	CASSLMALGVTNEKLFF	TGTGCCAGCAGCTTGATGGCCCTCGGGGTCACAAATGAAAAACTGTTTTTT
NA	TRBV20-1	NA	TRBJ1-5	CSASKWTEKEGQPQHF	TGCAGTGCTAGTAAATGGACAGAAAAAGAGGGTCAGCCCCAGCATTTT
NA	TRBV6-2/TRBV6-3	NA	TRBJ1-4	CASSFSGLAEKLFF	TGTGCCAGCAGCTTCTCCGGTCTCGCAGAAAAACTGTTTTTT
TRBD1	TRBV24-1	few	TRBJ1-1	CATSDSRTGGTEAFF	TGTGCCACCAGTGATTCTAGGACAGGGGGCACTGAAGCTTTCTTT
TRBD1	TRBV6-5	NA	TRBJ2-7	CASRGDRGRYEQYF	TGTGCCAGCAGGGGGGACAGGGGGCGGTACGAGCAGTACTTC
TRBD1	TRBV3-1	NA	TRBJ1-1	CASSQREGAGKAFF	TGTGCCAGCAGCCAACGAGAGGGGGCAGGTAAAGCTTTCTTT
NA	TRBV18	NA	TRBJ2-5	CASSPGFQETQYF	TGTGCCAGCTCACCGGGGTTCCAAGAGACCCAGTACTTC
TRBD1	TRBV5-1	many	TRBJ1-2	CASSLGQNYGYTF	TGCGCCAGCAGCCTGGGACAGAACTATGGCTACACCTTC
NA	TRBV29-1	NA	TRBJ1-4	CSVFSEEKLFF	TGCAGCGTTTTTTCAGAAGAAAAACTGTTTTTT
TRBD2	TRBV11-3	few	TRBJ2-3	CASSFGTTNTDTQYF	TGTGCCAGCAGCTTCGGGACTACCAACACAGATACGCAGTATTTT